These T cell receptor beta chains were read from a single sample in a study of cytomegalovirus exposure and HLA in healthy donors. Generated by immunoSEQ multiplex PCR, the TCRdb table keeps only in-frame clones and is missing some. The sample consists of roughly 120,000 clones, around 77% of them appearing once. Material for sequencing was PBMCs. The receptors were gathered from a man aged 18 to 35 in good health and CMV-seropositive. CDR3s include the opening cysteine and the closing phenylalanine or tryptophan. The D gene is left open where the match is weak. Not every row has a clone size; where given, it reads once, few, many or a size class.

J gene | CDR3 length | clone size | V gene | D gene | CDR3 protein | CDR3 DNA
TRBJ1-2 | 15 | - | TRBV28 | TRBD1 | CASRGTAKEVYGYTF | TGTGCCAGCAGGGGGACAGCAAAAGAGGTCTATGGCTACACCTTC
TRBJ2-1 | 18 | - | TRBV5-1 | TRBD2 | CASSSSGTSGRAGNEQFF | TGCGCCAGCAGTTCCTCCGGGACTAGCGGGAGGGCCGGGAATGAGCAGTTCTTC
TRBJ2-7 | 16 | - | TRBV19 | - | CASSIAGRSSSYEQYF | TGTGCCAGTAGTATAGCAGGGCGGTCTAGCTCCTACGAGCAGTACTTC
TRBJ1-1 | 13 | - | TRBV7-8 | - | CASSLSLNTEAFF | TGTGCCAGCAGCCTCTCCTTGAACACTGAAGCTTTCTTT
TRBJ1-2 | 11 | once | TRBV19 | TRBD1 | CASSTGYGYTF | TGTGCCAGCTCGACAGGGTATGGCTACACCTTC
TRBJ1-2 | 15 | - | TRBV6-5 | - | CASSFGGGLNYGYTF | TGTGCCAGCAGTTTCGGCGGGGGACTAAACTATGGCTACACCTTC
TRBJ1-3 | 16 | - | TRBV18 | - | CASSPSRQSNGNTIYF | TGTGCCAGCTCACCAAGTAGACAGTCCAATGGAAACACCATATATTTT
TRBJ2-5 | 15 | - | TRBV4-1 | TRBD2 | CASSPLAGVWETQYF | TGCGCCAGCAGCCCACTAGCGGGAGTATGGGAGACCCAGTACTTC
TRBJ1-1 | 15 | - | TRBV5-4 | - | CASSPGGIMNTEAFF | TGTGCCAGCAGCCCCGGCGGAATCATGAACACTGAAGCTTTCTTT
TRBJ1-5 | 16 | - | TRBV27 | TRBD1 | CASSPVATGIVQPQHF | TGTGCCAGCAGTCCAGTAGCGACAGGGATAGTGCAGCCCCAGCATTTT
TRBJ2-2 | 16 | - | TRBV9 | - | CASSVEASTPDGELFF | TGTGCCAGCAGCGTAGAGGCTAGCACCCCTGACGGGGAGCTGTTTTTT
TRBJ2-2 | 18 | - | TRBV7-9 | TRBD1 | CSSSFRTGQGHNTGELFF | TGTTCCAGCAGCTTTAGAACGGGACAGGGGCACAACACCGGGGAGCTGTTTTTT
TRBJ1-2 | 13 | - | TRBV6-6 | - | CASSELPRYGYTF | TGTGCCAGCAGTGAGCTGCCTCGGTATGGCTACACCTTC
TRBJ1-2 | 14 | - | TRBV27 | - | CASSFLGEEGGYTF | TGTGCCAGCAGTTTCCTCGGGGAGGAGGGAGGCTACACCTTC
TRBJ1-2 | 13 | - | TRBV18 | TRBD1 | CASSPPLGGSYTF | TGTGCCAGCTCACCACCGTTAGGGGGCAGCTACACCTTC
TRBJ2-6 | 17 | once | TRBV2 | TRBD1 | CASSAVGQGYGANGLTF | TGTGCCAGCAGTGCAGTGGGACAGGGGTACGGGGCCAACGGCCTGACTTTC
TRBJ2-7 | 15 | - | TRBV4-1 | TRBD2 | CASSQSSGRDYEQYF | TGCGCCAGCAGCCAATCCAGCGGGAGGGACTACGAGCAGTACTTC
TRBJ2-7 | 13 | once | TRBV7-7 | TRBD1 | CASSLDRGSEQYF | TGTGCTAGCAGCCTGGACAGGGGGAGCGAGCAGTACTTC
TRBJ2-7 | 14 | - | TRBV18 | TRBD1 | CASSPGTASYEQYF | TGTGCCAGCTCACCTGGGACAGCATCCTACGAGCAGTACTTC
TRBJ1-6 | 17 | - | TRBV10-2 | - | CASSDWASSSYNSPLHF | TGCGCCAGCAGTGATTGGGCCTCGAGCTCCTATAATTCACCCCTCCACTTT
TRBJ1-1 | 15 | - | TRBV6-1 | TRBD1 | CASREDRGMNTEAFF | TGTGCCAGCAGGGAGGACAGGGGCATGAACACTGAAGCTTTCTTT
TRBJ2-3 | 17 | - | TRBV11-3 | - | CASSSSAAASGTDTQYF | TGTGCCAGCAGCTCAAGCGCGGCGGCTAGCGGCACAGATACGCAGTATTTT
TRBJ2-4 | 14 | few | TRBV29-1 | - | CSVQRTQGKNSQYF | TGCAGCGTCCAAAGGACCCAGGGCAAAAACAGTCAGTACTTC
TRBJ2-1 | 15 | - | TRBV27 | - | CASTPAWRAYNEQFF | TGTGCCAGCACCCCCGCGTGGCGGGCATACAATGAGCAGTTCTTC
TRBJ2-5 | 15 | few | TRBV13 | - | CASSFQQEEGETQYF | TGTGCCAGCAGCTTCCAACAGGAGGAGGGAGAGACCCAGTACTTC
TRBJ1-4 | 15 | - | TRBV5-1 | - | CASSPLDSSYEKLFF | TGCGCCAGCAGCCCACTGGACAGTTCCTATGAAAAACTGTTTTTT
TRBJ2-1 | 14 | few | TRBV11-2 | TRBD1 | CASRPLKGAYEQFF | TGTGCCAGCAGACCTTTGAAGGGGGCATATGAGCAGTTCTTC
TRBJ1-2 | 16 | - | TRBV7-3 | TRBD1 | CASSLEGGRGHYGYTF | TGTGCCAGCAGCTTAGAGGGAGGCAGGGGGCACTATGGCTACACCTTC
TRBJ1-2 | 15 | once | TRBV7-9 | TRBD1 | CASSLQTGSLSGYTF | TGTGCCAGCAGCTTGCAGACAGGGTCTCTTAGTGGCTACACCTTC
TRBJ1-2 | 15 | - | TRBV25-1 | - | CASSGDRQLDYGYTF | TGTGCCAGCAGTGGAGACCGACAACTCGACTATGGCTACACCTTC
TRBJ2-7 | 14 | few | TRBV6-1 | - | CASPRDPGDYEQYF | TGTGCCAGCCCCCGGGATCCTGGGGACTACGAGCAGTACTTC
TRBJ2-7 | 11 | - | TRBV2 | - | CASSEVNRQDF | TGTGCCAGCAGTGAAGTAAATCGGCAGGACTTC
TRBJ1-6 | 16 | - | TRBV5-1 | TRBD1 | CASSSNRDRVDSPLHF | TGCGCCAGCAGCTCTAACCGGGACAGGGTTGATTCACCCCTCCACTTT
TRBJ2-2 | 12 | - | TRBV11-2 | - | CASSPLVPKLFF | TGTGCCAGCAGCCCATTAGTACCGAAGCTGTTTTTT
TRBJ1-5 | 17 | - | TRBV2 | - | CASRQGRSSSNGEPQHF | TGTGCCAGCAGACAGGGAAGGAGTTCGTCAAACGGGGAGCCCCAGCATTTT
TRBJ1-1 | 16 | few | TRBV12-5 | TRBD1 | CASGLVPTGADTEAFF | TGTGCTAGTGGTTTGGTTCCAACAGGGGCGGACACTGAAGCTTTCTTT
TRBJ2-2 | 16 | - | TRBV12-5 | TRBD1 | CASGLGMGQSTGELFF | TGTGCTAGTGGTTTGGGCATGGGACAGTCCACCGGGGAGCTGTTTTTT
TRBJ1-3 | 14 | - | TRBV6-5 | - | CASSPGWRGNTIYF | TGTGCCAGCAGTCCAGGGTGGAGAGGAAACACCATATATTTT
TRBJ1-4 | 16 | few | TRBV5-6 | - | CASSLVPASTNEKLFF | TGTGCCAGCAGCTTGGTACCCGCCAGTACTAATGAAAAACTGTTTTTT
TRBJ1-4 | 17 | - | TRBV6-1 | - | CASSDYKGRRGNEKLFF | TGTGCCAGCAGTGACTATAAGGGGCGCAGGGGTAATGAAAAACTGTTTTTT
TRBJ2-1 | 13 | - | TRBV4-1 | - | CASSHKGSDEQFF | TGCGCCAGCAGCCATAAGGGGTCGGATGAGCAGTTCTTC
TRBJ1-5 | 16 | - | TRBV12-5 | - | CASGLGSGSWGQPQHF | TGTGCTAGTGGTTTGGGTTCAGGGTCATGGGGTCAGCCCCAGCATTTT
TRBJ2-2 | 13 | - | TRBV7-2 | TRBD1 | CASSLAGQGELFF | TGTGCCAGCAGCTTAGCGGGACAGGGGGAGCTGTTTTTT
TRBJ2-7 | 14 | - | TRBV7-6 | - | CASSLVAESYEQYF | TGTGCCAGCAGCTTAGTTGCGGAATCCTACGAGCAGTACTTC
TRBJ2-5 | 13 | - | TRBV27 | - | CASSFVGEETQYF | TGTGCCAGCAGTTTCGTGGGAGAAGAGACCCAGTACTTC
TRBJ1-6 | 15 | once | TRBV6-5 | TRBD1 | CASSSKFRGLSPLHF | TGTGCCAGCAGTTCGAAATTCAGGGGGCTGTCACCCCTCCACTTT
TRBJ1-2 | 15 | once | TRBV7-9 | TRBD1 | CASSFTQTGTSGYTF | TGTGCCAGCAGCTTTACCCAGACAGGGACTTCTGGCTACACCTTC